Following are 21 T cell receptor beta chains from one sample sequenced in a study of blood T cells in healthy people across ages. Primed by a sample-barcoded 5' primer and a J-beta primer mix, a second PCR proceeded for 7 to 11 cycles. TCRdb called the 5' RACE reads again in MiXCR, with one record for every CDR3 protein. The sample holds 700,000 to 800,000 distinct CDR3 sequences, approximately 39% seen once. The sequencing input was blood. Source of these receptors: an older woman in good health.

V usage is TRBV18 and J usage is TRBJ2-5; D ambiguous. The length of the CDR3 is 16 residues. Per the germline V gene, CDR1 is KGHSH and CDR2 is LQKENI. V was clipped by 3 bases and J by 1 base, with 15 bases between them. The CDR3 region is CASSPTGGVIQETQYF. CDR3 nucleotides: TGTGCCAGCTCACCCACGGGCGGAGTAATCCAAGAGACCCAGTACTTC.

The CDR3 region is CATSREGWGSTDTQYF. The DNA of the CDR3 is TGTGCCACCAGCAGAGAAGGTTGGGGCTCCACAGATACGCAGTATTTT. The rearrangement links TRBV15 to TRBJ2-3; a weak D match, TRBD1 (5 bases). Trimming pared 0 bases from V and 2 bases from J, leaving 12 bases between. Germline V gene data show CDR1 as LNHNV and CDR2 as YYDKDF (reference sequence). CDR3 length: 16 residues.

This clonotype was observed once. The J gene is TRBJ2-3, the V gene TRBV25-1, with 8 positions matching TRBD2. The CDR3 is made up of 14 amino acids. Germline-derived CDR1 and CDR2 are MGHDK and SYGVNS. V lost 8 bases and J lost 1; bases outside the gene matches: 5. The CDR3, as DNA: TGTGCCAGCGGGCCGGGGGGGCGCACAGATACGCAGTATTTT. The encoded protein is CASGPGGRTDTQYF.

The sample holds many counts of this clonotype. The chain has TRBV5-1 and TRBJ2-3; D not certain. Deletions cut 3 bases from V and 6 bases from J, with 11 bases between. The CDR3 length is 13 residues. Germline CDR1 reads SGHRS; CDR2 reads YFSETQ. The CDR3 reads CASSSTFPDTQYF. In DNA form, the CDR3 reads TGCGCCAGCAGCTCGACTTTCCCGGATACGCAGTATTTT.

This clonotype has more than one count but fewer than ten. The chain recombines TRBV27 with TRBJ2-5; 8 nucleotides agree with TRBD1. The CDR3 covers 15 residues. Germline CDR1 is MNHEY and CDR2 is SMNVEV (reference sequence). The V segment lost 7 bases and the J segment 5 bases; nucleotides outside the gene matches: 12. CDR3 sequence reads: CASNPTTGVGETQYF. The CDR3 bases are TGTGCCAGCAACCCAACGACAGGGGTGGGCGAGACCCAGTACTTC.

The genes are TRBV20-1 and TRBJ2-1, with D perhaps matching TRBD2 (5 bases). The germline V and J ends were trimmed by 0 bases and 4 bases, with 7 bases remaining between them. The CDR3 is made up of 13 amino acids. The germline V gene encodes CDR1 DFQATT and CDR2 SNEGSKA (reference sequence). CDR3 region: CSARDGGYNEQFF. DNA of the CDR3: TGCAGTGCTAGAGATGGAGGATACAATGAGCAGTTCTTC.

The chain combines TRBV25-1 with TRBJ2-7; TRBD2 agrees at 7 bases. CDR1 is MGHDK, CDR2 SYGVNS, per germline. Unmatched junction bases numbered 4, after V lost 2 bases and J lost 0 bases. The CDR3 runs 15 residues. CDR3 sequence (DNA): TGTGCCAGCAGTGAAGACCCTAGCGGCTCCTACGAGCAGTACTTC. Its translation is CASSEDPSGSYEQYF.

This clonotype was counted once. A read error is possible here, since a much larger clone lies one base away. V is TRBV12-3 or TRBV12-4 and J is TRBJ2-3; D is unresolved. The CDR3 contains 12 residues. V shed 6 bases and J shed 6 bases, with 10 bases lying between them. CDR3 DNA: TGTGCCAGCAGGTTCCCACCTGATACGCAGTATTTT. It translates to CASRFPPDTQYF.

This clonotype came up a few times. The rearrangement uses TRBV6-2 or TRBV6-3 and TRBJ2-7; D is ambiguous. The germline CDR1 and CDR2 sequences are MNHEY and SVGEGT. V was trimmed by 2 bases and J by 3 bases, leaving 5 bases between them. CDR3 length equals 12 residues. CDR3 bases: TGTGCCAGCAGTTACGGCGTCTACGAGCAGTACTTC. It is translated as CASSYGVYEQYF.

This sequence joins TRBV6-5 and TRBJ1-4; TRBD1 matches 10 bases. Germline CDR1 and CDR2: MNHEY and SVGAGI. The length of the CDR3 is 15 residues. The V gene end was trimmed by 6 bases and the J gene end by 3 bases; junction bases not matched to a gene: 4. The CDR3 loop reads CASRGQGWSNEKLFF. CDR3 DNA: TGTGCCAGCAGGGGACAGGGGTGGTCTAATGAAAAACTGTTTTTT.

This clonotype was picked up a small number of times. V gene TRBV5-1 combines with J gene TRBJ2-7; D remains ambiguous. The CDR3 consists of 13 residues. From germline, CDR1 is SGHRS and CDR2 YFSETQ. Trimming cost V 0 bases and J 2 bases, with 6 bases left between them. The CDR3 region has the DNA TGCGCCAGCAGCTTGGACAAACCCTACGAGCAGTACTTC. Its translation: CASSLDKPYEQYF.

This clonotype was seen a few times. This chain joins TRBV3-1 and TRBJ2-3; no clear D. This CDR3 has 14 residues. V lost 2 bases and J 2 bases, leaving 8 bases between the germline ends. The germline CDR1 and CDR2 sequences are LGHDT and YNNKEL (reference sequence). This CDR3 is CASSQLLNTDTQYF. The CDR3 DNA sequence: TGTGCCAGCAGCCAACTTCTAAACACAGATACGCAGTATTTT.

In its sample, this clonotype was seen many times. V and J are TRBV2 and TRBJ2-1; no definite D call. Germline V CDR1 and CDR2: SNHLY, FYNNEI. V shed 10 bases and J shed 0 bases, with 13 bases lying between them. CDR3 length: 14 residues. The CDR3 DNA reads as TGTGCCACCCCAGGAGATAACTCCTACAATGAGCAGTTCTTC. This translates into CATPGDNSYNEQFF.

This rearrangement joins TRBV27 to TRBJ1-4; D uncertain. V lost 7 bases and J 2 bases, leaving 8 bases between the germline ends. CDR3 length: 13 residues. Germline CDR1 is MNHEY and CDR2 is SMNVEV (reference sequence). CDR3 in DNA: TGTGCCAGCATGCCGGGCACTAATGAAAAACTGTTTTTT. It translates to CASMPGTNEKLFF.

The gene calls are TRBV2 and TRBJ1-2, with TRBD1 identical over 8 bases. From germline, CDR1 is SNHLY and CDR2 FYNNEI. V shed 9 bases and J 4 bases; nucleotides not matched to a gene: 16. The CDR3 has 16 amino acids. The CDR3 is CASYYPWETGVYGYTF. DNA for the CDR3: TGTGCCAGTTATTACCCCTGGGAGACAGGGGTCTATGGCTACACCTTC. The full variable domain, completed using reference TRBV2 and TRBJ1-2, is EPEVTQTPSHQVTQMGQEVILRCVPISNHLYFYWYRQILGQKVEFLVSFYNNEISEKSEIFDDQFSVERPDGSNFTLKIRSTKLEDSAMYFCASYYPWETGVYGYTFGSGTRLTVV.

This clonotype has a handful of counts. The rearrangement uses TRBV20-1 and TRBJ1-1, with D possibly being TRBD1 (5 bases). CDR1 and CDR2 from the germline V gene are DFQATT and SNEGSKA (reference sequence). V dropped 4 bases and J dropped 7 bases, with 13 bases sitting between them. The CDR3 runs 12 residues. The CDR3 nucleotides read TGCAGTGCTACCCGGACATTGCTTGAAGCTTTCTTT. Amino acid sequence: CSATRTLLEAFF.

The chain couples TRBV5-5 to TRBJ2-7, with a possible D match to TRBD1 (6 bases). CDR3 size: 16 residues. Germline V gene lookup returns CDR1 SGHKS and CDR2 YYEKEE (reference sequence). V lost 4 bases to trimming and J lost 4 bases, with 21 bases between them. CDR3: CASSGRGGVGGYEQYF. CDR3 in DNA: TGTGCCAGCAGCGGGAGAGGGGGTGTGGGCGGATACGAGCAGTACTTC.

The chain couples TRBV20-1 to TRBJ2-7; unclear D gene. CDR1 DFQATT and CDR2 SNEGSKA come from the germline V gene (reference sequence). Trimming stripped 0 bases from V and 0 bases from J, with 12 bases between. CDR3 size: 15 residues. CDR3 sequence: CSARDPQGRSYEQYF. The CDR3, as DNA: TGCAGTGCTAGAGATCCTCAAGGTCGCTCCTACGAGCAGTACTTC.

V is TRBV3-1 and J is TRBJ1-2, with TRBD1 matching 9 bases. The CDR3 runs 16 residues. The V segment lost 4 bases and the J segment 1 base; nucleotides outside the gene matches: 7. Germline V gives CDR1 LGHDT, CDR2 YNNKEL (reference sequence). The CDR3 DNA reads TGTGCCAGCAGCCGGGGAGGACAGGGGATTAACTATGGCTACACCTTC. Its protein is CASSRGGQGINYGYTF.

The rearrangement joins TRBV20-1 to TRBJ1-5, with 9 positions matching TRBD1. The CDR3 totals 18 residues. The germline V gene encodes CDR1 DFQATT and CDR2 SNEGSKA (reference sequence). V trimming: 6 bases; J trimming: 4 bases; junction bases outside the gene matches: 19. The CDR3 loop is CSAIRPGQGIPDNQPQHF. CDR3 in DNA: TGCAGTGCCATTAGACCGGGACAGGGAATTCCCGATAATCAGCCCCAGCATTTT.

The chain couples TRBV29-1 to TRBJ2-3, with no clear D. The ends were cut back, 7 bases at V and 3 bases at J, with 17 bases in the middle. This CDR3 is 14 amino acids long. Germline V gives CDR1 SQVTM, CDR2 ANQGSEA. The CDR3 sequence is CSAQGQPFTDTQYF. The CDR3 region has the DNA TGCAGCGCCCAAGGGCAGCCCTTTACAGATACGCAGTATTTT.